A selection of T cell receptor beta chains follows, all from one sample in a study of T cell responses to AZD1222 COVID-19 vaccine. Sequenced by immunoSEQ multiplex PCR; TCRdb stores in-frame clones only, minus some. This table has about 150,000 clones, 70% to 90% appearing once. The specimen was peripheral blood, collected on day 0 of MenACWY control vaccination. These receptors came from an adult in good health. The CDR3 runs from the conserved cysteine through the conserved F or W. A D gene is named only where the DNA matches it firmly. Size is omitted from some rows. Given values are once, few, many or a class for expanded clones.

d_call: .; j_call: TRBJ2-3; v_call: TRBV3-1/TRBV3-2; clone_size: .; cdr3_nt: TGTGCCAGCAGCCCCCGACTGGCGGGGCCCTCGAGGGCAGATACGCAGTATTTT; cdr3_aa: CASSPRLAGPSRADTQYF
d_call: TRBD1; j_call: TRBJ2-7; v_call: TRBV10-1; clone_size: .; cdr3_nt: TGCGCCAGCAGTGACTTTGACAGGGGGTGCTACGAGCAGTACTTC; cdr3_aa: CASSDFDRGCYEQYF
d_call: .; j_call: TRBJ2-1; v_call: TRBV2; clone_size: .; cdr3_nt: TGTGCCAGCAGTGACAGGGACAATGAGCAGTTCTTC; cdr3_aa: CASSDRDNEQFF
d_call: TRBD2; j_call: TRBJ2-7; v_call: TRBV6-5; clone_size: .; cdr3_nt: TGTGCCAGCAGTTCCCCGGGACTAGCGGGAAGCGAGCAGTACTTC; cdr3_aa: CASSSPGLAGSEQYF
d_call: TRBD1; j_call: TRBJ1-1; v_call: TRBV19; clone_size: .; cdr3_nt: TGTGCCAGTAGTACGACAGGGGGTAGTACTGAAGCTTTCTTT; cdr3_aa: CASSTTGGSTEAFF
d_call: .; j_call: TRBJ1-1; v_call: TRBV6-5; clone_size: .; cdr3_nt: TGTGCCAGCAGTTACCACGGTACAGTAGTCACTGAAGCTTTCTTT; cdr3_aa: CASSYHGTVVTEAFF
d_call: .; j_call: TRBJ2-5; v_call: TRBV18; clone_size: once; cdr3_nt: TGTGCCAGCTCACCACCGGGGTTCCAAGAGACCCAGTACTTC; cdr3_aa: CASSPPGFQETQYF
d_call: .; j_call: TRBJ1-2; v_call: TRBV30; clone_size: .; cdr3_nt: TGTGCCTGGAGGGCGAGGGCCTATGGCTACACCTTC; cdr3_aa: CAWRARAYGYTF
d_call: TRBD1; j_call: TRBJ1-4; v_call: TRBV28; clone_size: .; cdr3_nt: TGTGCCAGCAGATCGGGACAGGATCAAAAACTGTTTTTT; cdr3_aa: CASRSGQDQKLFF
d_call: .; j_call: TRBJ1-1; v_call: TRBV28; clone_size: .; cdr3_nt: TGTGCCAGCAGTTTTCAGCATAGGAACACTGAAGCTTTCTTT; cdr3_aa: CASSFQHRNTEAFF
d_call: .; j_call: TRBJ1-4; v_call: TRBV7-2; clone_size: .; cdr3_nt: TGTGCCAGCAGCCGGACGAGGGGTGAAAAACTGTTTTTT; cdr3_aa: CASSRTRGEKLFF
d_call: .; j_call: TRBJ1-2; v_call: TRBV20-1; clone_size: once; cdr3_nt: TGCAGACCCAGGGGCAGGGCTGGCTACACCTTC; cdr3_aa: CRPRGRAGYTF
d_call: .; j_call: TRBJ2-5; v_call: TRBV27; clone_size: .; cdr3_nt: TGTGCCAGCAGTCGGGGGAAAGGATCCGAGACCCAGTACTTC; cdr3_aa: CASSRGKGSETQYF
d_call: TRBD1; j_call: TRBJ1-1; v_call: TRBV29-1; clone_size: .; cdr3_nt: TGCAGCGTCTCTTGGACAGGGGACACTGAAGCTTTCTTT; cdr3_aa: CSVSWTGDTEAFF
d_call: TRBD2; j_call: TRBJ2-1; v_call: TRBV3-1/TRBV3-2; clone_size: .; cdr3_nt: TGTGCCAGCAGCCCGGCGGGAGGGGACAATGAGCAGTTCTTC; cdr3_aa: CASSPAGGDNEQFF
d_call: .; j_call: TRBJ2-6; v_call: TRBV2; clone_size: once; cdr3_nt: TGTGCCAGCAGTGATTTGGGACAATATCCCTCTGGGGCCAACGTCCTGACTTTC; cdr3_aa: CASSDLGQYPSGANVLTF
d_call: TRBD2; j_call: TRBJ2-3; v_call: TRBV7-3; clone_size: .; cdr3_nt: TGTGCCAGCAGCTTGGCAAGCGGGAGTCCCGCAGATACGCAGTATTTT; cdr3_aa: CASSLASGSPADTQYF
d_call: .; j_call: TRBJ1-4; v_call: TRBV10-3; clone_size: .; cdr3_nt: TGTGCCATCAGTCCAGGGACGGGTGAAAAACTGTTTTTT; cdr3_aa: CAISPGTGEKLFF
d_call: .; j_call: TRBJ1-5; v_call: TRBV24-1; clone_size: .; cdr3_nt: TGTGCCACCAGTTTAACGGGTTACAATCAGCCCCAGCATTTT; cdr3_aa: CATSLTGYNQPQHF
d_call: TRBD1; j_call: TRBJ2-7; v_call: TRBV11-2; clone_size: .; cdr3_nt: TGTGCCAGCAGCCCGAGGGCGGGACAGGGGGGATACGAGCAGTACTTC; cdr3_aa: CASSPRAGQGGYEQYF
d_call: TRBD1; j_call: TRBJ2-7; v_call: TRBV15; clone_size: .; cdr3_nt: TGTGCCACCAGCAGTAACAGGGGGAGCGCCTACGAGCAGTACTTC; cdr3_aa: CATSSNRGSAYEQYF
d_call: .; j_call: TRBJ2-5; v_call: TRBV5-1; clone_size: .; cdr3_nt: TGCGCCAGCAGCCCCGATGGGGGGACCCAGTACTTC; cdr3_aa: CASSPDGGTQYF
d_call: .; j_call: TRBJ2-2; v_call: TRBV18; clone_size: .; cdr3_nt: TGTGCCAGCTCACTTCAGGAGAGCACCGGGGAGCTGTTTTTT; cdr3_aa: CASSLQESTGELFF
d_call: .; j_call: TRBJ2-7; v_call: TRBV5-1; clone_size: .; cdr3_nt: TGCGCCAGCAGCTTGAACGGGAAAACCCCCTACGAGCAGTACTTC; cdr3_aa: CASSLNGKTPYEQYF
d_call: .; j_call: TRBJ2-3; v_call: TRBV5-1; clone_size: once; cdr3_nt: TGCGCCAGCAGCTTTGCTAAACCCCCTCCCGATACGCAGTATTTT; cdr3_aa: CASSFAKPPPDTQYF
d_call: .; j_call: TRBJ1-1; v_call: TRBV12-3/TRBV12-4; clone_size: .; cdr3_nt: TGTGCCAGCAGTTCTTGGCAGAAGGGTGAAGCTTTCTTT; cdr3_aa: CASSSWQKGEAFF
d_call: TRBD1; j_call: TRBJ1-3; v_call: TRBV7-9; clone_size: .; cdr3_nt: TGTGCCAGCAGCTCCGTCAGGGGGCCTGGAAACACCATATATTTT; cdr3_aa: CASSSVRGPGNTIYF
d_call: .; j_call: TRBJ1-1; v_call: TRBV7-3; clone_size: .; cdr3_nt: TGTGCCAGCAGCCCAGGGGTAGGTGAAGCTTTCTTT; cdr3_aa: CASSPGVGEAFF
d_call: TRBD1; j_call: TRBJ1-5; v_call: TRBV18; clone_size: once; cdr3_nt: TGTGCCAGCTCCCGACAGGGGAATCAGCCCCAGCATTTT; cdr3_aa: CASSRQGNQPQHF
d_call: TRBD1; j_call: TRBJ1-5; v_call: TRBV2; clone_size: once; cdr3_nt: TGTGCCAGCAGCGGGACAGGGAATCAGCCCCAGCATTTT; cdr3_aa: CASSGTGNQPQHF
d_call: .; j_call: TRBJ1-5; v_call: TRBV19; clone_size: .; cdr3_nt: TGTGCCAGTAGTATGCAGGAATATAGCAATCAGCCCCAGCATTTT; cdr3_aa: CASSMQEYSNQPQHF
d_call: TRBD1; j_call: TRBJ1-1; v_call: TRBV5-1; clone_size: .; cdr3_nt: TGCGCCAGCAGCACCCGGCCTGGGACAGATGAAGCTTTCTTT; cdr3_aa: CASSTRPGTDEAFF
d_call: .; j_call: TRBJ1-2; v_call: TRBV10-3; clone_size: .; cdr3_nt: TGTGCCATCAGTGAGTCTCCAGGGAAAGGAGGTTATGGCTACACCTTC; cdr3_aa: CAISESPGKGGYGYTF
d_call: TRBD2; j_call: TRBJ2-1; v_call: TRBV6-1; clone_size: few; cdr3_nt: TGTGCCAGCAGTGAAGGACTAGCGGGTAACAATGAGCAGTTCTTC; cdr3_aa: CASSEGLAGNNEQFF
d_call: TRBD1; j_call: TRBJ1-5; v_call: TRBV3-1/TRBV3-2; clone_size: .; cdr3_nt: TGTGCCAGCAGCCAAGATGGGACAGACAATCAGCCCCAGCATTTT; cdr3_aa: CASSQDGTDNQPQHF
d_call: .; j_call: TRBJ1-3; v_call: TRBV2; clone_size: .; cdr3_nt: TGTGCCAGCAAGGAGAGGTTAGGAAACACCATATATTTT; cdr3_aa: CASKERLGNTIYF
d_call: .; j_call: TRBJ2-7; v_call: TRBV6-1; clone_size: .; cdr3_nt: TGTGCCAGCAGTGAAGCGGGCAGGGACTACGAGCAGTACTTC; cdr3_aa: CASSEAGRDYEQYF
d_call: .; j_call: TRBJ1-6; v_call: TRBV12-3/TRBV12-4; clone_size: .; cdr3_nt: TGTGCCAGCAGTTTTTCCTCGAGGTCACCCCTCCACTTT; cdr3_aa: CASSFSSRSPLHF
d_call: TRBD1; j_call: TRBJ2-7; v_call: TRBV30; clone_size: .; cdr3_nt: TGTGCCTGGAGACGACAGGGGTCCTACGAGCAGTACTTC; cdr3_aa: CAWRRQGSYEQYF
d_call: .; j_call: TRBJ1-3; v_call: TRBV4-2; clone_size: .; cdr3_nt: TGTGCCAGCAGCCAAGTGGGTGCGACCTCTGGAAACACCATATATTTT; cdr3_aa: CASSQVGATSGNTIYF
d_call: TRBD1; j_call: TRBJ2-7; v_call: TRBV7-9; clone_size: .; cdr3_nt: TGTGCCAGCAGCTTAGGGTCAGGGGGTCCCTACGAGCAGTACTTC; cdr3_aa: CASSLGSGGPYEQYF
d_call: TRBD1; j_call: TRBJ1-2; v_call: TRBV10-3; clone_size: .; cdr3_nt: TGTGCCATCAGTGGCCGGGACAGGGGCGGTGGCTACACCTTC; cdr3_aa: CAISGRDRGGGYTF
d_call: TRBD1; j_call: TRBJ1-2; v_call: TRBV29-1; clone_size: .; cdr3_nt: TGCAGCGTTGACCGGACAGGGGGCAGCGGCTACACCTTC; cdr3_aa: CSVDRTGGSGYTF
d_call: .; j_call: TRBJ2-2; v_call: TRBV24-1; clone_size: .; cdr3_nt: TGTGCCACCAGTGACCCCGGGACCCCGACGGGGGAGCTGTTTTTT; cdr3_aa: CATSDPGTPTGELFF
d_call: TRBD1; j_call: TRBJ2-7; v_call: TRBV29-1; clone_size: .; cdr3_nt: TGCAGCGGCTCAGGGGGAACCTCCTACGAGCAGTACTTC; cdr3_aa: CSGSGGTSYEQYF
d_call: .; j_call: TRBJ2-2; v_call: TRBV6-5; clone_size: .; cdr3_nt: TGTGCCAGCAGGTGGGAGGATGCGAACACCGGGGAGCTGTTTTTT; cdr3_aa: CASRWEDANTGELFF
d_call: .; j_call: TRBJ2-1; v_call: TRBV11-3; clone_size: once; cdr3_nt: TGTGCCAGCAGCTCCTCCGGGACGGTAAACAATGAGCAGTTCTTC; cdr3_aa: CASSSSGTVNNEQFF
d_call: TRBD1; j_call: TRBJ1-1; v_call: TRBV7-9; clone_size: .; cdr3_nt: TGTGCCAGCAGCTCCCCTAGGACAGGGGCTGAAGCTTTCTTT; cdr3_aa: CASSSPRTGAEAFF
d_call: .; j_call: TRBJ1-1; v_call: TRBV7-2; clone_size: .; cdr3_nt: TGTGCCAGCAGCTCGGGAGCGAACACTGAAGCTTTCTTT; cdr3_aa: CASSSGANTEAFF
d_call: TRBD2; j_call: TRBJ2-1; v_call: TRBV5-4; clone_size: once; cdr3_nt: TGTGCCAGCAGCCCGATGGTAGCGGGGGACAACAATGAGCAGTTCTTC; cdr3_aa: CASSPMVAGDNNEQFF